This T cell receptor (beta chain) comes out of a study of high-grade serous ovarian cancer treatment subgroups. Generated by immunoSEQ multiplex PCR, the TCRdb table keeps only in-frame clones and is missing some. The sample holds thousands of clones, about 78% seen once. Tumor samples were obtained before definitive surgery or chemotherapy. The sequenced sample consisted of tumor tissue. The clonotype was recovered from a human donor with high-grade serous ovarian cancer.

In nucleotides, the CDR3 is TGCAGCGTGGTGGGTTCCGGGGGCATGTACGAGCAGTACTTC. It encodes CSVVGSGGMYEQYF. V and J are TRBV29-1 and TRBJ2-7; the D gene could be TRBD1 or TRBD2 (6 bases each). This CDR3 region has 14 residues. Germline V gene sequence: CDR1 SQVTM, CDR2 ANQGSEA. Trimming removed 6 bases from V and 4 bases from J, with 19 bases in between.